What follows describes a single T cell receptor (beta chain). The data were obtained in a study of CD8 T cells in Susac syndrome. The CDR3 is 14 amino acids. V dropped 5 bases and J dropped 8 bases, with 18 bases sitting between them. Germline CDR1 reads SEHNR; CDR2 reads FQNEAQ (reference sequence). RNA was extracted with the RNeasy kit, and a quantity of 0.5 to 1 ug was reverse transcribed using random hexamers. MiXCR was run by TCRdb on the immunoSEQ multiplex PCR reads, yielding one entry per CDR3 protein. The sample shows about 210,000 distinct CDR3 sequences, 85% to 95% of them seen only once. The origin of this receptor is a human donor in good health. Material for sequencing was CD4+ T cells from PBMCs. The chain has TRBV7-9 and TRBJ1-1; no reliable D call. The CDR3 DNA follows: TGTGCCAGCAGCCCCCGGTCGGTGACACTAGAAGCTTTCTTT. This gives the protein CASSPRSVTLEAFF.